The 28 T cell receptor beta chains below all came from one sample that was sequenced in a study of blood T cell repertoires in COVID-19 (dated by TCRdb to between 2020 and 2021). Libraries were constructed by the immunoSEQ multiplex PCR assay. TCRdb provides this immuneACCESS table in a form limited to in-frame rearrangements. Some clones are lacking; in checked studies, under half of them reflect an unresolved V gene, and why the rest are absent is not known. For this sample there are some 250,000 clones; approximately 86% appear just once. 2.5% to 3.5% of the sample lies in the top ten. Sequenced sample: peripheral blood. The origin of the receptors is a woman aged 25 to 39 who had recovered from COVID-19.

The chain has TRBV3-1 (or the pseudogene TRBV3-2) and TRBJ1-5; 7 bases are shared with TRBD1. The CDR3 extends over 14 amino acids. The J segment lost 6 bases and the V segment lost 4 bases, leaving 6 bases of the junction unmatched. Germline values: CDR1 LGHDT, CDR2 YNNKEL (reference sequence). This CDR3 reads CASSPYQGVQPQHF. As DNA, the CDR3 is TGTGCCAGCAGCCCTTACCAGGGGGTTCAGCCCCAGCATTTT.

In its sample, this clone was seen a few times. This chain connects TRBV18 to TRBJ1-1; maybe TRBD1 (6 bases). The CDR3 spans 16 residues. Trimming stripped 7 bases from V and 4 bases from J, with 22 bases between. The V gene's germline CDR1 is KGHSH and CDR2 LQKENI. The CDR3 coding sequence is TGTGCCAGCTTCCCAAACTTCAATCAGGGGCCCACTGAAGCTTTCTTT. Translated: CASFPNFNQGPTEAFF.

The chain couples TRBV19 to TRBJ1-5; maybe TRBD1 (5 bases). There are 15 residues in the CDR3. Germline CDR1 and CDR2: LNHDA and SQIVND (reference sequence). The V and J ends lost 5 bases and 0 bases respectively, with 11 bases between them. For the CDR3, the DNA is TGTGCCAGTAGTCCAGACAGCTATAGCAATCAGCCCCAGCATTTT. Protein product: CASSPDSYSNQPQHF. Complete variable domain (other parts from reference TRBV19 and TRBJ1-5): DGGITQSPKYLFRKEGQNVTLSCEQNLNHDAMYWYRQDPGQGLRLIYYSQIVNDFQKGDIAEGYSVSREKKESFPLTVTSAQKNPTAFYLCASSPDSYSNQPQHFGDGTRLSIL.

The chain uses TRBV28 and TRBJ2-7, with 8 bases aligning to TRBD1. Germline V lookup: CDR1 MDHEN, CDR2 SYDVKM. The CDR3 totals 15 residues. The junction had 7 bases not matched to a gene; V was cut back by 6 bases and J by 0 bases. For the CDR3, the DNA is TGTGCCAGCAGCTACAGGGGGTCCCTCTCCTACGAGCAGTACTTC. This gives the protein CASSYRGSLSYEQYF.

The chain couples TRBV28 to TRBJ1-5, with D possibly TRBD1 on 5 matching bases. The CDR3 extends over 12 amino acids. Germline V gene lookup returns CDR1 MDHEN and CDR2 SYDVKM. Trimming removed 4 bases at V and 7 bases at J, with 8 bases between. For the CDR3, the DNA is TGTGCCAGCAGTTGGAGGGGACAGCCCCAGCATTTT. It is translated as CASSWRGQPQHF.

This clone was seen only once. The chain joins TRBV19 to TRBJ2-5; D is perhaps TRBD2 (6 bases). This CDR3 has 14 residues. The V end lost 2 bases, the J end lost 4 bases, and 11 bases lay between the germline ends. Germline V gene data show CDR1 as LNHDA and CDR2 as SQIVND (reference sequence). The DNA of the CDR3 is TGTGCCAGTAGTATATTCGCGGGGTCAGAGACCCAGTACTTC. Its protein is CASSIFAGSETQYF.

The chain couples TRBV29-1 to TRBJ1-2; the match to TRBD1 covers 9 bases. The trim removed 5 bases at V and 5 bases at J, leaving 9 bases unmatched. The CDR3 runs 14 residues. The germline CDR1 and CDR2 sequences are SQVTM and ANQGSEA. As DNA, the CDR3 is TGCAGCGTTCTTCCCGGGACAGGGTCTTATGGCTACACCTTC. Its protein product is CSVLPGTGSYGYTF.

The gene calls are TRBV27 and TRBJ2-2; no definite D call. This CDR3 contains 15 residues. V shed 4 bases and J shed 2 bases, with 11 bases lying between them. Germline CDR1 reads MNHEY; CDR2 reads SMNVEV (reference sequence). CDR3 sequence (DNA): TGTGCCAGCAGTTCTCGCAGGAAAAACACCGGGGAGCTGTTTTTT. It translates to CASSSRRKNTGELFF.

The chain recombines TRBV10-3 with TRBJ1-2, with 8 bases identical to TRBD1. Germline CDR1 and CDR2: ENHRY and SYGVKD. V shed 6 bases, J shed 5 bases, and the junction held 14 bases outside the gene matches. CDR3 length: 16 amino acids. The CDR3 sequence: CAISVPDRVVGYGYTF. For the CDR3, the DNA is TGTGCCATCAGCGTCCCGGACAGGGTGGTTGGGTATGGCTACACCTTC.

In this sample, this clone turned up once. The V and J genes are TRBV6-1 and TRBJ1-4, with 7 bases lining up with TRBD1. This CDR3 comprises 15 residues. In germline, CDR1 is MNHNS, CDR2 SASEGT. The junction had 6 bases not matched to a gene; V was cut back by 2 bases and J by 6 bases. CDR3 amino acids: CASSESTGADEKLFF. CDR3 sequence (DNA): TGTGCCAGCAGTGAAAGCACAGGGGCGGATGAAAAACTGTTTTTT.

This CDR3 is CASKLAGDYEQYF. Here the CDR3 DNA reads TGCGCCAGCAAACTAGCGGGGGACTACGAGCAGTACTTC. This chain connects TRBV5-1 to TRBJ2-7; TRBD2 matches at 11 bases. This CDR3 region has 13 residues. J lost 3 bases, V lost 6 bases, and 2 bases had no gene match. Per the germline V gene, CDR1 is SGHRS and CDR2 is YFSETQ.

The genes are TRBV19 and TRBJ2-2; D ambiguous. The germline V and J ends were trimmed by 10 bases and 4 bases, with 10 bases remaining between them. CDR3 length: 12 residues. Germline CDR1 and CDR2: LNHDA and SQIVND (reference sequence). The CDR3 protein is CATHPGTGELFF. The CDR3 DNA sequence: TGTGCCACCCATCCAGGCACCGGGGAGCTGTTTTTT.

The V and J genes are TRBV6-6 and TRBJ2-7; TRBD1 matches 7 bases. Germline V gene data show CDR1 as MNHNY and CDR2 as SVGAGI (reference sequence). Trimming at V came to 6 bases and at J to 2 bases, leaving 10 bases not matched to a gene. The CDR3 has 15 amino acids. This chain's CDR3 is CASRGRNRGTYEQYF. CDR3 in DNA: TGTGCCAGCAGGGGCCGGAACAGGGGCACCTACGAGCAGTACTTC.

The rearrangement uses TRBV19 and TRBJ2-1, with 9 bases that match TRBD1. V was clipped by 6 bases and J by 8 bases; unmatched bases: 5. The V gene's germline CDR1 is LNHDA and CDR2 SQIVND (reference sequence). The CDR3 runs to 13 residues. The CDR3: CASRRTGGYEQFF. The CDR3 coding sequence is TGTGCCAGTAGGCGTACAGGGGGCTATGAGCAGTTCTTC.

V usage is TRBV9 and J usage is TRBJ2-3; 9 bases agree with TRBD2. The germline gives CDR1 SGDLS, CDR2 YYNGEE. With 0 bases clipped from V and 4 bases from J, the junction kept 9 bases outside the gene matches. This CDR3 is built from 17 residues. The CDR3 here is CASSVVGSGGLADTQYF. In nucleotides, the CDR3 is TGTGCCAGCAGCGTAGTTGGTAGCGGGGGCTTAGCAGATACGCAGTATTTT.

The gene calls are TRBV4-1 and TRBJ2-3; weak D call: TRBD2 (7 bases). Looked up from germline, CDR1 is MGHRA and CDR2 is YSYEKL. V was shortened by 1 base and J by 3 bases, with 11 bases between the two germline ends. The CDR3 length is 15 residues. CDR3 sequence reads: CASSQAKGGTDTQYF. The CDR3 nucleotides are TGCGCCAGCAGCCAAGCAAAGGGGGGGACAGATACGCAGTATTTT.

The chain carries TRBV5-5 and TRBJ2-5, with 7 positions matching TRBD2. From germline, CDR1 is SGHKS and CDR2 YYEKEE (reference sequence). The CDR3 consists of 15 residues. Unmatched junction bases numbered 7, after V lost 0 bases and J lost 5 bases. The CDR3 DNA is TGTGCCAGCAGCTTGGCCGGGGGGTTACCGGAGACCCAGTACTTC. This gives the protein CASSLAGGLPETQYF.

V usage is TRBV9 and J usage is TRBJ2-3, with 7 bases lining up with TRBD2. The germline gives CDR1 SGDLS, CDR2 YYNGEE. This CDR3 has 14 amino acids. Trimming cost V 4 bases and J 1 base; bases outside gene matches: 3. The CDR3 DNA is TGTGCCAGCAGCCTGGCGGGGGGCACAGATACGCAGTATTTT. It codes for CASSLAGGTDTQYF. The entire variable domain, with the rest obtained from reference TRBV9 and TRBJ2-3, is as follows: DSGVTQTPKHLITATGQRVTLRCSPRSGDLSVYWYQQSLDQGLQFLIQYYNGEERAKGNILERFSAQQFPDLHSELNLSSLELGDSALYFCASSLAGGTDTQYFGPGTRLTVL.

This clone has a handful of counts. The CDR3 sequence is CSVEGLTDRVSEQYF. CDR3 sequence (DNA): TGCAGCGTTGAGGGTCTCACGGACAGGGTTTCCGAGCAGTACTTC. The chain couples TRBV29-1 to TRBJ2-7, with 8 positions matching TRBD1. With V trimmed by 3 bases and J by 6 bases, 13 bases remained unmatched. This CDR3 is built from 15 residues. In germline, CDR1 is SQVTM, CDR2 ANQGSEA.

The rearrangement links TRBV7-9 to TRBJ1-1; tentative D call: TRBD1 (6 bases). The ends were cut back, 3 bases at V and 6 bases at J, with 8 bases in the middle. CDR1 and CDR2 (germline): SEHNR, FQNEAQ (reference sequence). The CDR3 consists of 12 residues. CDR3 protein: CASSFGQPEAFF. The DNA for the CDR3 is TGTGCCAGCAGCTTCGGACAGCCTGAAGCTTTCTTT.

The chain recombines TRBV27 with TRBJ2-5; weak D call: TRBD2 (5 bases). CDR3 length: 14 amino acids. The V and J ends lost 4 bases and 2 bases respectively, with 11 bases between them. Germline V gene sequence: CDR1 MNHEY, CDR2 SMNVEV (reference sequence). The CDR3 region has the DNA TGTGCCAGCAGTTATGGACGGGAACAAGAGACCCAGTACTTC. As protein: CASSYGREQETQYF.

In this sample, this clone turned up a few times. J is TRBJ2-7 and V is TRBV7-6; D may be TRBD1 (7 bases). V shed 1 base and J shed 3 bases, with 19 bases lying between them. The CDR3 consists of 17 residues. Germline V gives CDR1 SGHVS, CDR2 FNYEAQ. CDR3 region: CASSLGGGAGGLYEQYF. Here the CDR3 DNA reads TGTGCCAGCAGCTTAGGAGGGGGCGCTGGGGGGCTCTACGAGCAGTACTTC.

This clone has only a few counts. The rearrangement uses TRBV2 and TRBJ1-5; D perhaps matches TRBD1 (6 bases). Germline loops: CDR1 SNHLY, CDR2 FYNNEI. The CDR3 length is 16 residues. Trimming cost V 3 bases and J 4 bases, with 16 bases left between them. The CDR3 sequence: CASSDRGPVRNQPQHF. In DNA form, the CDR3 reads TGTGCCAGCAGTGACAGGGGCCCCGTGCGGAATCAGCCCCAGCATTTT. The full variable domain, completed using reference TRBV2 and TRBJ1-5, is EPEVTQTPSHQVTQMGQEVILRCVPISNHLYFYWYRQILGQKVEFLVSFYNNEISEKSEIFDDQFSVERPDGSNFTLKIRSTKLEDSAMYFCASSDRGPVRNQPQHFGDGTRLSIL.

On this clone itself: One junction end does not reproduce the germline sequence, and a read error may be involved. The V and J genes are TRBV4-1 and TRBJ2-5; 8 bases agree with TRBD2. The CDR3 has 14 amino acids. Germline V CDR1 and CDR2: MGHRA, YSYEKL. The CDR3 DNA reads as TGCGCCAGCAGCCAGCTCCCGGGACTAGAGACACAGTACTTC. Protein product: CASSQLPGLETQYF.

The genes are TRBV27 and TRBJ1-5; D is unclear. There are 14 residues in the CDR3. Deletions cut 8 bases from V and 7 bases from J, with 18 bases between. CDR1 MNHEY and CDR2 SMNVEV come from the germline V gene (reference sequence). In DNA form, the CDR3 reads TGTGCCAGCGCCCGTTCGGGGTCGTGGCAGCCCCAGCATTTT. Its protein is CASARSGSWQPQHF.

V gene TRBV4-1 combines with J gene TRBJ1-1; D is undetermined. Germline V gene lookup returns CDR1 MGHRA and CDR2 YSYEKL. V gave up 7 bases and J gave up 5 bases, with 17 bases separating them. The CDR3 has 14 amino acids. The CDR3 DNA reads as TGCGCCAGCACCTCCCCCACGTCGAGGACTGAAGCTTTCTTT. It specifies CASTSPTSRTEAFF.

The rearrangement uses TRBV29-1 and TRBJ2-3; D is perhaps TRBD2 (6 bases). V lost 3 bases and J 6 bases, leaving 16 bases between the germline ends. The CDR3 is 14 amino acids. Germline V CDR1 and CDR2: SQVTM, ANQGSEA. The CDR3 reads CSVDGGRLVDTQYF. In DNA form, the CDR3 reads TGCAGCGTTGATGGAGGGAGACTAGTCGATACGCAGTATTTT.

The CDR3 DNA follows: TGTGCCAGCAGCCCGGCACAGGGCCGGGCCACTGAAGCTTTCTTT. It is translated as CASSPAQGRATEAFF. This chain connects TRBV5-4 to TRBJ1-1; tentative D call: TRBD1 (6 bases). Germline V gives CDR1 SGHNT, CDR2 YYREEE (reference sequence). This CDR3 is built from 15 residues. V lost 4 bases and J lost 4, with 17 bases in between.